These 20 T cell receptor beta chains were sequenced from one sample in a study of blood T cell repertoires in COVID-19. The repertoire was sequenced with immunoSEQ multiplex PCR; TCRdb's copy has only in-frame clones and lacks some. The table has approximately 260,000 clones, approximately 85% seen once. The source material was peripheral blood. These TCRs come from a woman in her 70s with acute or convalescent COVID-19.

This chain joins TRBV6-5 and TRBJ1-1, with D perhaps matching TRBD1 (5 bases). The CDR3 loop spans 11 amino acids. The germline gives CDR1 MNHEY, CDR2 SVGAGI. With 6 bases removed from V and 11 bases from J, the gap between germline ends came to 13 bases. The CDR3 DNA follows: TGTGCCAGCAGCCGGGGGAGGGTGGCTTTCTTT. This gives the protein CASSRGRVAFF.

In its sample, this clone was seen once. The CDR3 DNA follows: TGCGCCAGCAGCCAAGAAAACTCACCGGGACTAACCTACGAGCAGTACTTC. Residues: CASSQENSPGLTYEQYF. The chain links TRBV4-1 to TRBJ2-7; TRBD2 matches 7 bases. CDR1 is MGHRA and CDR2 is YSYEKL in the germline V gene. With 0 bases clipped from V and 2 bases from J, the junction kept 10 bases outside the gene matches. The CDR3 runs 17 residues.

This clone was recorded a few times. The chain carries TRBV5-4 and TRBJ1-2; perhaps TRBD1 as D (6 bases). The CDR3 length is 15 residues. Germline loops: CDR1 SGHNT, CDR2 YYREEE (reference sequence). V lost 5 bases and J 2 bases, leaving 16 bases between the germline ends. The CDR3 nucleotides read TGTGCCAGCAGTCCTACGACAGGTTCAAACTATGGCTACACCTTC. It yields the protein CASSPTTGSNYGYTF.

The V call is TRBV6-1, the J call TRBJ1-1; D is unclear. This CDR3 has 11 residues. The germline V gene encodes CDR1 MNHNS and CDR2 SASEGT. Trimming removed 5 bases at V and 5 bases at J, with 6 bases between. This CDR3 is CASSWSTEAFF. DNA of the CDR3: TGTGCCAGCAGTTGGAGTACTGAAGCTTTCTTT.

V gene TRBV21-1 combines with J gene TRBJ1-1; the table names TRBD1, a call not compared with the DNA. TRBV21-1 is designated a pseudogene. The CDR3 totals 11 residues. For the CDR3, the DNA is TGTGCCACCCAGACAGTACTTGAAGCTTTCTTT. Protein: CATQTVLEAFF.

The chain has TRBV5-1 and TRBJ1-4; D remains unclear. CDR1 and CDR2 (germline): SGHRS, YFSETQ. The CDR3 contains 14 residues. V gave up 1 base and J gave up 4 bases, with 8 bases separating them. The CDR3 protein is CASSLYSGNEKLFF. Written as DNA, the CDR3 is TGCGCCAGCAGCTTGTACTCGGGTAATGAAAAACTGTTTTTT.

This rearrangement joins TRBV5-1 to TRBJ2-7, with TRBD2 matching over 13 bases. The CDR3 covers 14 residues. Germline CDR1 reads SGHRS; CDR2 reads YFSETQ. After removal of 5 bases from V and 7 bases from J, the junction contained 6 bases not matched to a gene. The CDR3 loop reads CASRLAGGRREQYF. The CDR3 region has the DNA TGCGCCAGCAGACTAGCGGGGGGGAGGCGAGAGCAGTACTTC. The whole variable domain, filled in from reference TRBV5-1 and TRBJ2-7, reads KAGVTQTPRYLIKTRGQQVTLSCSPISGHRSVSWYQQTPGQGLQFLFEYFSETQRNKGNFPGRFSGRQFSNSRSEMNVSTLELGDSALYLCASRLAGGRREQYFGPGTRLTVT.

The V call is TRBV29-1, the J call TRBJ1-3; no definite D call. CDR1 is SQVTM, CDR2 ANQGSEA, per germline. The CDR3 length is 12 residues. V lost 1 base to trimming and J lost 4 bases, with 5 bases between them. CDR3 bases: TGCAGCGTTGAAGGCAGGGGAAACACCATATATTTT. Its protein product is CSVEGRGNTIYF.

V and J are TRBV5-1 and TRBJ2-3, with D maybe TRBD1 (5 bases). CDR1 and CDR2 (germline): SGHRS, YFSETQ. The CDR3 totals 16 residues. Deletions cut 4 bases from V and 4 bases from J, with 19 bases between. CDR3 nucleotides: TGCGCCAGCAGCCCCCCCCACAGGAGTGGGGCAGATACGCAGTATTTT. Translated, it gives CASSPPHRSGADTQYF.

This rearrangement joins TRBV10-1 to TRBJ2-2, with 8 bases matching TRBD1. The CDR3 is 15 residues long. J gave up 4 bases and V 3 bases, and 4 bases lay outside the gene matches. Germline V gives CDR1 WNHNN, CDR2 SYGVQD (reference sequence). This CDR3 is CASSEETGVTGELFF. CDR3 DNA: TGCGCCAGCAGTGAAGAGACAGGGGTCACCGGGGAGCTGTTTTTT.

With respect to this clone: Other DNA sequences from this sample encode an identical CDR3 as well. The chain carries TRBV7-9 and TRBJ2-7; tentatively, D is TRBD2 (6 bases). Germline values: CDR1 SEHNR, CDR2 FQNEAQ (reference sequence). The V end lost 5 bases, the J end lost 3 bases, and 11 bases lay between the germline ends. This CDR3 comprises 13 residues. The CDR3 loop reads CASSPGTFYEQYF. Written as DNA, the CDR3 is TGTGCCAGCAGCCCCGGGACTTTCTACGAGCAGTACTTC.

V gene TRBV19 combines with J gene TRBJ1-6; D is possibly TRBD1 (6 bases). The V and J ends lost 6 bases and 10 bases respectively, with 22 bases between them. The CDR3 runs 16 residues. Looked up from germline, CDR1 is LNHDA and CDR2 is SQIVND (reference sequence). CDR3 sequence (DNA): TGTGCCAGTAGAGGGTTACTTACAGGGACGAGGTCACCCCTCCACTTT. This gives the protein CASRGLLTGTRSPLHF.

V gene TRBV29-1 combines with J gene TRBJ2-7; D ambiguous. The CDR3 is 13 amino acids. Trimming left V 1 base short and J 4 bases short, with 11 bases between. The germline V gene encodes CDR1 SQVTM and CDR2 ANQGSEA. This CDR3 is CSVEGPPLYEQYF. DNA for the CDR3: TGCAGCGTTGAAGGACCGCCACTATACGAGCAGTACTTC.

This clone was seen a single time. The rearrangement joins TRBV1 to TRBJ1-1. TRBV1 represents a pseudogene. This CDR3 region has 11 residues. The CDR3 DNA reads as TGCACCAGCGCTCGGAGGGGTGAAGCTTTCTTT. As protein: CTSARRGEAFF.

DNA for the CDR3: TGTGCCAGCTCACCACCTATGAACACTGAAGCTTTCTTT. Translated: CASSPPMNTEAFF. The rearrangement joins TRBV18 to TRBJ1-1; no reliable D call. The V end was cut by 0 bases, the J end by 0 bases, with 2 bases between. The CDR3 is 13 residues long. In germline, CDR1 is KGHSH, CDR2 LQKENI.

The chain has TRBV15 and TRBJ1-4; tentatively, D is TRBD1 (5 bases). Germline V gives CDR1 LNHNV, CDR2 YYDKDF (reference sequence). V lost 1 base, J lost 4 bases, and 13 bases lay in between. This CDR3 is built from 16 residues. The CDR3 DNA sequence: TGTGCCACCAGCAGAGCCCCCCAGGGCGATAATGAAAAACTGTTTTTT. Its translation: CATSRAPQGDNEKLFF.

The CDR3 sequence is CASSPYNEKLFF. CDR3 bases: TGTGCCAGCAGTCCGTATAATGAAAAACTGTTTTTT. The chain couples TRBV6-5 to TRBJ1-4; D call uncertain. CDR1 is MNHEY, CDR2 SVGAGI, per germline. The CDR3 has 12 residues. Trimming stripped 5 bases from V and 4 bases from J, with 5 bases between.

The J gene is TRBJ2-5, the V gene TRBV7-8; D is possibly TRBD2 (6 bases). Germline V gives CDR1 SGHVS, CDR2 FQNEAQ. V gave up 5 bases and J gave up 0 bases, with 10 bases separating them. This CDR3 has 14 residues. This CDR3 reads CASSLGTHQETQYF. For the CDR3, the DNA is TGTGCCAGCAGCCTCGGGACTCACCAAGAGACCCAGTACTTC.

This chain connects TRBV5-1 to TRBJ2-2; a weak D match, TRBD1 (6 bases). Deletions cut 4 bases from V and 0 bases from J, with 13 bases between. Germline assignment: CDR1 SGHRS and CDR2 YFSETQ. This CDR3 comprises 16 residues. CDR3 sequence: CASSQGYFANTGELFF. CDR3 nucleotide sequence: TGCGCCAGCAGCCAGGGGTATTTCGCGAACACCGGGGAGCTGTTTTTT.

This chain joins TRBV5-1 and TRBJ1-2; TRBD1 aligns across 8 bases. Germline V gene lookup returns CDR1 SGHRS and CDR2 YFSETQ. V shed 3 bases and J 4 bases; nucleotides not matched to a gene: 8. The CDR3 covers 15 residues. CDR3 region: CASSSTGEESYGYTF. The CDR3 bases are TGCGCCAGCAGCTCGACAGGGGAAGAGAGCTATGGCTACACCTTC.